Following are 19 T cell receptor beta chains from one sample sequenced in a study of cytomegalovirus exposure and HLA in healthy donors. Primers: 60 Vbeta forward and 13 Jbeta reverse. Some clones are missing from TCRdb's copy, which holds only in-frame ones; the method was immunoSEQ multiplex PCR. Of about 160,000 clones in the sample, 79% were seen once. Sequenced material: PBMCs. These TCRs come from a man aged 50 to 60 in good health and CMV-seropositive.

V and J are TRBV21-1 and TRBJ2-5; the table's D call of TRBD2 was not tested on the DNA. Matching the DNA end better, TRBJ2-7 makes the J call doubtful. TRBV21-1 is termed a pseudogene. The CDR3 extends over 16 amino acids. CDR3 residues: CASSTPSAEGSYEQYF. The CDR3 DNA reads TGTGCCAGCAGCACCCCTTCCGCGGAGGGCTCTTACGAGCAGTACTTC.

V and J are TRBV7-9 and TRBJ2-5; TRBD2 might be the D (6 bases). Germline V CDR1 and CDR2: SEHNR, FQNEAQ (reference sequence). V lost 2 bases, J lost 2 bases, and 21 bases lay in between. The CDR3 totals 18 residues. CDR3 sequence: CASSLKLFREHSQETQYF. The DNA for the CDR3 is TGTGCCAGCAGCTTAAAACTTTTCCGGGAGCACTCACAAGAGACCCAGTACTTC.

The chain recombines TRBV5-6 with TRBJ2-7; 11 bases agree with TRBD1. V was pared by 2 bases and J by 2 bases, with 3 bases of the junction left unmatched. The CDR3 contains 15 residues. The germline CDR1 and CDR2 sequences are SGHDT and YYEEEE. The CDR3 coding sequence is TGTGCCAGCAGCTTCCGGACAGGGGGCGCCTACGAGCAGTACTTC. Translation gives CASSFRTGGAYEQYF.

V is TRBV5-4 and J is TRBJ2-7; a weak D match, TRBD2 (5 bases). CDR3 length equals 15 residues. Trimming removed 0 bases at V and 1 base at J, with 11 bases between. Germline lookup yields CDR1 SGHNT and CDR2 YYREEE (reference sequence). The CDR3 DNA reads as TGTGCCAGCAGCTTGGCCATCGGGGTTTCCTACGAGCAGTACTTC. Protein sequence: CASSLAIGVSYEQYF.

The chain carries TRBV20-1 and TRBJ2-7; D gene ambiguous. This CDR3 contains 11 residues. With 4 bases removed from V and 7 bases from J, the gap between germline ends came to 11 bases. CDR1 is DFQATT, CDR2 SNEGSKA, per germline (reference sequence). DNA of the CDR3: TGCAGTGCTACAAATAGTTGGGAGCAGTACTTC. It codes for CSATNSWEQYF.

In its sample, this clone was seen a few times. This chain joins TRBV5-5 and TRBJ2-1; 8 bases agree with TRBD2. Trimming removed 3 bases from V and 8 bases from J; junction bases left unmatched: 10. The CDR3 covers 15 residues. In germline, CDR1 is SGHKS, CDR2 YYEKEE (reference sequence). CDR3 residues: CASSWNGRAFDEQFF. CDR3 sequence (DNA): TGTGCCAGCAGCTGGAACGGGAGGGCCTTTGATGAGCAGTTCTTC.

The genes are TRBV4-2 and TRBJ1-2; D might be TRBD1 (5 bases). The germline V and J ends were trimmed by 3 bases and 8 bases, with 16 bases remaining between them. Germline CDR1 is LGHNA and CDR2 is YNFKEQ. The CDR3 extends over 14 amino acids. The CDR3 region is CASSQARGVLGYTF. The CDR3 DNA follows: TGTGCCAGCAGCCAGGCCCGGGGGGTACTCGGCTACACCTTC.

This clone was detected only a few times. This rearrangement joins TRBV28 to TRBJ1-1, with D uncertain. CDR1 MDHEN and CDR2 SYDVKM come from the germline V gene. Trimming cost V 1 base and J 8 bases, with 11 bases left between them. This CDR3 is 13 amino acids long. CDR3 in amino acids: CASSLLSRREAFF. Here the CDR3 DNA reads TGTGCCAGCAGTTTATTGTCCAGGAGGGAAGCTTTCTTT.

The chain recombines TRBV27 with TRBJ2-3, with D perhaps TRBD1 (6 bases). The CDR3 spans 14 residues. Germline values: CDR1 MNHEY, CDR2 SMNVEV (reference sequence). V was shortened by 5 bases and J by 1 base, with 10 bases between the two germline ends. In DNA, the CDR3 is TGTGCCAGCAGTGGGGCAGGGGGCACAGATACGCAGTATTTT. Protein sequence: CASSGAGGTDTQYF.

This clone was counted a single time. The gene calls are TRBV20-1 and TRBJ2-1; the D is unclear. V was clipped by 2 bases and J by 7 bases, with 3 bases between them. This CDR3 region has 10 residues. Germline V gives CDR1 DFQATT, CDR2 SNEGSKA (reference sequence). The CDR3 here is CSARRNEQFF. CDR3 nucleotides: TGCAGTGCTAGACGGAATGAGCAGTTCTTC.

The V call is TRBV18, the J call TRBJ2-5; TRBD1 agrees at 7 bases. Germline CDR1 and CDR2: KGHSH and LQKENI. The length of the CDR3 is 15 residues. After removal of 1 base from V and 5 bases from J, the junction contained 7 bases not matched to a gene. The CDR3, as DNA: TGTGCCAGCTCACCACGAAGACAGGGTTCGGAGACCCAGTACTTC. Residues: CASSPRRQGSETQYF.

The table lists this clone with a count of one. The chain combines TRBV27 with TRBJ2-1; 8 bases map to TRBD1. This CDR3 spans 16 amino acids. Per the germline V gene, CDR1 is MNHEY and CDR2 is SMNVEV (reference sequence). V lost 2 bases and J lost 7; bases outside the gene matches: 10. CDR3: CASSLRGQGLMNEQFF. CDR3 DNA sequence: TGTGCCAGCAGTTTAAGAGGACAGGGCCTTATGAATGAGCAGTTCTTC.

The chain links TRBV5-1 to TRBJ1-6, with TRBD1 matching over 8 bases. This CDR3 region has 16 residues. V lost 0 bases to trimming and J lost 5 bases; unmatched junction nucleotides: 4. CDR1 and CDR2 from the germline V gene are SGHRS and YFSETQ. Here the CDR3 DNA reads TGCGCCAGCAGCTTGGGGACAGGGTACAATAATTCACCCCTCCACTTT. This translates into CASSLGTGYNNSPLHF.

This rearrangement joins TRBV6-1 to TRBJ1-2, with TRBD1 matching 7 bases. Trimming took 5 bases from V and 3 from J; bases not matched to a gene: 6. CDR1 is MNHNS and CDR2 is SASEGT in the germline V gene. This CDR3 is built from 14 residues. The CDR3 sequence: CASSPGQEHYGYTF. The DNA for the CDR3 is TGTGCCAGCAGTCCCGGACAGGAGCACTATGGCTACACCTTC.

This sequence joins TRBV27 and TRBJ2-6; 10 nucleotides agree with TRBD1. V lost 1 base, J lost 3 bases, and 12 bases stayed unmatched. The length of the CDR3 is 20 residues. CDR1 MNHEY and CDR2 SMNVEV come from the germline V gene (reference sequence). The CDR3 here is CASSLFLGTGARVGANVLTF. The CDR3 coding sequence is TGTGCCAGCAGTTTATTTCTGGGGACAGGGGCCCGAGTTGGGGCCAACGTCCTGACTTTC.

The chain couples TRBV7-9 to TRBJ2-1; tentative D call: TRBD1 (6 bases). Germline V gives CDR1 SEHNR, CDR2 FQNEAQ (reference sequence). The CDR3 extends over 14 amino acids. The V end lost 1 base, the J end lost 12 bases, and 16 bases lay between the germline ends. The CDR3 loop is CASSLGSGLQGQFF. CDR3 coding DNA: TGTGCCAGCAGCTTAGGGTCGGGGCTACAGGGGCAGTTCTTC.

In nucleotides, the CDR3 is TGTGCCAGCAGAAGGACTAGCGGCGGAGAGACCCAGTACTTC. Translation: CASRRTSGGETQYF. The genes are TRBV6-1 and TRBJ2-5; 10 bases match TRBD2. V was clipped by 6 bases and J by 4 bases; unmatched bases: 5. This CDR3 is built from 14 residues. Germline assignment: CDR1 MNHNS and CDR2 SASEGT.

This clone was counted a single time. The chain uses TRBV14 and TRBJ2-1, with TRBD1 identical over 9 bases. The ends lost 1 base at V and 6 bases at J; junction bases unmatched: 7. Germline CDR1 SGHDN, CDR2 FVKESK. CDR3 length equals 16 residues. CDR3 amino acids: CASSQGPGTGFNEQFF. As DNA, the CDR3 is TGTGCCAGCAGCCAAGGCCCCGGGACAGGGTTCAATGAGCAGTTCTTC.

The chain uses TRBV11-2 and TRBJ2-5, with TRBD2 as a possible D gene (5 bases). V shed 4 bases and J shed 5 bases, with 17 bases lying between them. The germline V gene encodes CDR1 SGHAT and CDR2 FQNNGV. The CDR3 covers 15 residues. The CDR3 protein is CASSSGKFLGETQYF. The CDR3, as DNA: TGTGCCAGCAGCTCCGGGAAATTCTTGGGGGAGACCCAGTACTTC.